The T cell receptor beta chain under discussion was sequenced for a study of T cell responses to AZD1222 COVID-19 vaccine. Whole-study findings and limits: After two AZD1222 doses, spike-specific TCR breadth and depth rose versus day 0. Seropositive AZD1222 recipients at baseline numbered only 6 or 7.

On this clone itself: What it binds is not known.

Some second doses came at about 4 weeks and others at about 12 weeks; these were pooled. Assay used: immunoSEQ multiplex PCR; TCRdb lists only in-frame clones, some missing. The sample has about 78,000 clones, just over 90% seen once. This CDR3 region has 16 residues. The trim removed 4 bases at V and 2 bases at J, leaving 1 base unmatched. Germline CDR1 and CDR2: ENHRY and SYGVKD. The TCR comes from an adult who received the AZD1222 COVID-19 vaccine. Sequenced here: peripheral blood, sampled 28 days after the second AZD1222 dose. V is TRBV10-3 and J is TRBJ2-6, with TRBD2 matching over 11 bases. CDR3 loop: CAISGLAGTGANVLTF. The CDR3 bases are TGTGCCATCAGTGGACTAGCGGGAACTGGGGCCAACGTCCTGACTTTC.